The clone carrying this TCR beta chain was found many times. Its antigen remains unidentified. The method was immunoSEQ multiplex PCR; TCRdb's version includes in-frame clones alone and lacks a portion of them. This sample carries tens of thousands of clones, none of them present only once. This sample stems from a study of T cells after posttransplantation cyclophosphamide. Study-wide findings and caveats: Tissue-infiltrating T cells from skin or gut overlapped little with blood T cells. Donor-recipient repertoire similarity was low at 1-2 months, rising over year one.

V lost 2 bases to trimming and J lost 0 bases, with 14 bases between them. Germline V gives CDR1 MNHEY, CDR2 SMNVEV (reference sequence). The CDR3 loop spans 17 amino acids. This chain links TRBV27 with TRBJ2-1, with D hard to call. This clonotype was obtained from a man aged 35-49 years in good health, CMV-negative, and a related stem cell transplant donor. The sequenced sample was PBMCs. The CDR3 region has the DNA TGTGCCAGCAGTTTAGGATCTAGTCCGAGCTCCTACAATGAGCAGTTCTTC. Amino acids: CASSLGSSPSSYNEQFF.